The 3 T cell receptor beta chains listed next were all sequenced from one sample in a study of T cell responses to AZD1222 COVID-19 vaccine (dated by TCRdb to the early 2020s). Library preparation was by the immunoSEQ multiplex PCR assay. In TCRdb, the immuneACCESS table is reduced to in-frame sequences with V and J assigned. These tables do not hold every clone; where another copy was compared, an unresolved V gene accounts for under half, and the others remain unexplained. The sample yields around 100,000 clones; roughly 90% were counted once. The biggest ten clones account for about 2% of the sample. What the time point label conveys for this sample: baseline before first vaccination. The sequences come from peripheral blood, collected on day 0 of AZD1222 vaccination. The receptors originated from an adult in good health.

The chain couples TRBV5-3 to TRBJ2-5; the D gene is possibly TRBD1 (5 bases). TRBV5-3 is annotated as an ORF whose role is uncertain. The CDR3 sequence is 18 residues long. V was pared by 1 base and J by 0 bases, with 19 bases between. The CDR3 spells CARSLMGQCPPYQETQYF. DNA for the CDR3: TGTGCCAGAAGCTTGATGGGGCAGTGCCCACCATACCAAGAGACCCAGTACTTC.

A few counts support this clone. The CDR3 loop reads CASRETDRVNEQYF. CDR3 DNA sequence: TGTGCCAGCAGGGAGACGGACAGGGTGAACGAGCAGTACTTC. The rearrangement joins TRBV27 to TRBJ2-7; 8 bases map to TRBD1. The length of the CDR3 is 14 residues. Germline CDR1 is MNHEY and CDR2 is SMNVEV (reference sequence). V gave up 6 bases and J gave up 5 bases; unmatched junction bases: 9.

This rearrangement joins TRBV10-3 to TRBJ1-1, with D uncertain. Germline CDR1 ENHRY, CDR2 SYGVKD. CDR3 size: 13 residues. Deletions cut 8 bases from V and 4 bases from J, with 14 bases between. The DNA of the CDR3 is TGTGCCATCTGTCGGCAGTTAGGCACTGAAGCTTTCTTT. This gives the protein CAICRQLGTEAFF.